Listed below are T cell receptor beta chains from one sample, sequenced in a study of human thymus T cells. The method was immunoSEQ multiplex PCR; TCRdb's version includes in-frame clones alone and lacks a portion of them. The sample lists about 50,000 clones, approximately 95% seen once, with 0.15% to 0.2% in the top ten. The source material was blood. All receptors come from a girl less than two years old with a congenital heart defect but otherwise immunologically healthy. The CDR3 runs from the conserved cysteine through the conserved F or W. The D gene is left open where the match is weak. The size entry is marked missing in some rows and otherwise reads once, few, many or a size class.

V gene: TRBV11-2
D gene: TRBD2
clone size: .
J gene: TRBJ2-2
CDR3 protein: CASSPGTSGTGELFF
CDR3 DNA: TGTGCCAGCAGCCCTGGGACTAGCGGCACCGGGGAGCTGTTTTTT

V gene: TRBV29-1
D gene: .
clone size: .
J gene: TRBJ2-7
CDR3 protein: CSAGTLSYEQYF
CDR3 DNA: TGCAGCGCCGGGACACTCTCCTACGAGCAGTACTTC

V gene: TRBV6-5
D gene: .
clone size: few
J gene: TRBJ2-1
CDR3 protein: CASSPDIHNEQFF
CDR3 DNA: TGTGCCAGCAGTCCCGACATCCACAATGAGCAGTTCTTC

V gene: TRBV25-1
D gene: .
clone size: .
J gene: TRBJ1-2
CDR3 protein: CASSELMSGGARGGYTF
CDR3 DNA: TGTGCCAGCAGTGAATTAATGAGTGGAGGGGCGCGTGGGGGCTACACCTTC

V gene: TRBV19
D gene: TRBD2
clone size: .
J gene: TRBJ2-7
CDR3 protein: CASSIRGLAGTEQYF
CDR3 DNA: TGTGCCAGTAGTATACGGGGACTAGCGGGGACCGAGCAGTACTTC

V gene: TRBV6-1
D gene: TRBD1
clone size: once
J gene: TRBJ1-4
CDR3 protein: CASSLTGGNEKLFF
CDR3 DNA: TGTGCCAGCAGTTTGACAGGGGGAAACGAAAAACTGTTTTTT

V gene: TRBV7-7
D gene: .
clone size: few
J gene: TRBJ2-7
CDR3 protein: CASSSTYEQYF
CDR3 DNA: TGTGCTAGCAGCTCTACCTACGAGCAGTACTTC

V gene: TRBV7-9
D gene: .
clone size: .
J gene: TRBJ2-3
CDR3 protein: CASGMRATDTQYF
CDR3 DNA: TGTGCCAGCGGCATGAGGGCCACAGATACGCAGTATTTT

V gene: TRBV28
D gene: .
clone size: .
J gene: TRBJ1-4
CDR3 protein: CASSLYSPDEKLFF
CDR3 DNA: TGTGCCAGCAGTCTTTACTCCCCCGATGAAAAACTGTTTTTT

V gene: TRBV4-2
D gene: TRBD2
clone size: .
J gene: TRBJ2-3
CDR3 protein: CASSQAGILRLADVRTDTQYF
CDR3 DNA: TGTGCCAGCAGCCAAGCTGGTATTTTGAGACTAGCGGATGTTCGCACAGATACGCAGTATTTT